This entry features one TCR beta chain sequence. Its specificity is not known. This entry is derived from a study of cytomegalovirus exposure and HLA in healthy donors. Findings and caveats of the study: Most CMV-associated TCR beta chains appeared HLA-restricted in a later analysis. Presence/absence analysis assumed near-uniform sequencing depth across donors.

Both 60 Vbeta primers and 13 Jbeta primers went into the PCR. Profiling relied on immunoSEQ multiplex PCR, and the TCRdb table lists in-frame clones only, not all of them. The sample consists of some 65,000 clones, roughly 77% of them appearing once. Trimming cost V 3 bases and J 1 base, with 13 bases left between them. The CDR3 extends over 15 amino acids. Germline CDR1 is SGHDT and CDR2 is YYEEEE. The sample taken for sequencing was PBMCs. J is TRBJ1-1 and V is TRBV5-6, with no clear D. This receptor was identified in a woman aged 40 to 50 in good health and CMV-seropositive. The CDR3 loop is CASSYRAGKNTEAFF. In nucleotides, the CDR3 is TGTGCCAGCAGCTACAGAGCCGGTAAGAACACTGAAGCTTTCTTT.